This T cell receptor beta chain was obtained from a study of cytomegalovirus exposure and HLA in healthy donors. This PCR relied on a set of 60 Vbeta primers and 13 Jbeta primers. The table came from immunoSEQ multiplex PCR; TCRdb's copy has only in-frame clones and leaves some out. The table records about 120,000 clones, roughly 77% of them present only once. Turning to this clone: Its antigen is currently unknown.

The CDR3 contains 13 residues. V lost 3 bases to trimming and J lost 0 bases, with 6 bases between them. Germline V gene data show CDR1 as SGHDT and CDR2 as YYEEEE. Study results and limitations: Cytomegalovirus-associated TCR beta chains were listed, numbering 150 to 200. It has been reported that TCR beta sequences accurately predicted the HLA-A and HLA-B alleles of most subjects.

This receptor was taken from a man aged 40-49 years in good health and CMV-seronegative. This chain links TRBV5-6 with TRBJ1-1, with unresolved D. The sample consisted of PBMCs. DNA for the CDR3: TGTGCCAGCAGCTCAGACTTGAACACTGAAGCTTTCTTT. This encodes CASSSDLNTEAFF.